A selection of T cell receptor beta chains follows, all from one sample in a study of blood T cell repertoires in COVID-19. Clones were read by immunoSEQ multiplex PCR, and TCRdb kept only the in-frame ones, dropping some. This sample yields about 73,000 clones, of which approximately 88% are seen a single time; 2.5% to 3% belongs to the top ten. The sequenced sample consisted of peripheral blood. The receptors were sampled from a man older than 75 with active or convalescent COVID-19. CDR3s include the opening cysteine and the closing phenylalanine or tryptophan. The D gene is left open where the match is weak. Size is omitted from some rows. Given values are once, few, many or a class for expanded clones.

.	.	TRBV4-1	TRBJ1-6	TGCGCCAGCAGAGACAGTAGAAGCTCCTATAATTCACCCCTCCACTTT	CASRDSRSSYNSPLHF
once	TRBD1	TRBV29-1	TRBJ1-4	TGCAGCGTTGCGACAGGGGCGTATAATGAAAAACTGTTTTTT	CSVATGAYNEKLFF
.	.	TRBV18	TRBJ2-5	TGTGCCAGCTCACCAAGGGGAGGTGAGACCCAGTACTTC	CASSPRGGETQYF
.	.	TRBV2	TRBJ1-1	TGTGCCAGCAGTGAAAGAGTGAACACTGAAGCTTTCTTT	CASSERVNTEAFF
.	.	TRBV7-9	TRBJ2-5	TGTGCCAGCAGCTTAGGTTCGGGGGTGCAAGAGACCCAGTACTTC	CASSLGSGVQETQYF
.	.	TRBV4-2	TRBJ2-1	TGTGCCAGCAGCCAAGAGCAGGGGTCCTACAATGAGCAGTTCTTC	CASSQEQGSYNEQFF
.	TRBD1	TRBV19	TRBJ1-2	TGTGCCAGTAGACTTCCTGACAGGGGAAGATATGGCTACACCTTC	CASRLPDRGRYGYTF
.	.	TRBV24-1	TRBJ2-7	TGTGCCACCAGTGATCAGGGTGGTAGCTCCTACGAGCAGTACTTC	CATSDQGGSSYEQYF
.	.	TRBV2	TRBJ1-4	TGTGCCTGCGCGGTTTATGAAAAACTGTTTTTT	CACAVYEKLFF
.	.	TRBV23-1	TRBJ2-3	TGCGCCAGCAGTCAATGGGGCAGCACAGATACGCAGTATTTT	CASSQWGSTDTQYF
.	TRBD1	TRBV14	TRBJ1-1	TGTGCCAGCAGCGTCATCCGGACAGGGCGGAACACTGAAGCTTTCTTT	CASSVIRTGRNTEAFF
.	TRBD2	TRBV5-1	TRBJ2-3	TGCGCCAGCAGCTTCGGGACTAGCGGGTTTCCAGATACGCAGTATTTT	CASSFGTSGFPDTQYF
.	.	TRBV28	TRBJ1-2	TGTGCCAGCAGTTTAGTCGGGGTCCAAACTTCAGGCTACACCTTC	CASSLVGVQTSGYTF
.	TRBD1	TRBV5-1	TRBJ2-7	TGCGCCAGCAGGGGACAGGGCAACTACGAGCAGTACTTC	CASRGQGNYEQYF
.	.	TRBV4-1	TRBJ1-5	TGCGCCAGCAGCCCCAGAATGGGGGCGAGACAGCCCCAGCATTTT	CASSPRMGARQPQHF
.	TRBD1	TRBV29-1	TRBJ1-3	TGCAGCGGGGGACAGGGAAACACCATATATTTT	CSGGQGNTIYF
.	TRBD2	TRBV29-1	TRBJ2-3	TGCAGCGTCGAACTAGCGAAAGCATCAGATACGCAGTATTTT	CSVELAKASDTQYF
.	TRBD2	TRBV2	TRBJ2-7	TGTGCCAGCAGTGTTACTAGCGGTACCCCCTACGAGCAGTACTTC	CASSVTSGTPYEQYF
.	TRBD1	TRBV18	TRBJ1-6	TGTGCCAGCTCACCTGAGACAGGGGGCCTTAATTCACCCCTCCACTTT	CASSPETGGLNSPLHF
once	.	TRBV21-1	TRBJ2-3	TGTGCCCACCACCCCCTGCGTACAGATACGCAGTATTTT	CAHHPLRTDTQYF
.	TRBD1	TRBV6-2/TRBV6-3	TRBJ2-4	TGTGCCAGCAGTTACCATACCGGGACAGGGTTTGGAAACATTCAGTACTTC	CASSYHTGTGFGNIQYF
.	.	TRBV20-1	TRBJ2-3	TGCAGTGCTCCCGGGACAAATACGCAGTATTTT	CSAPGTNTQYF
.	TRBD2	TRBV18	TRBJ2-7	TGTGCCAGCTCACCACCAAGCGGGGGTCATAACGAGCAGTACTTC	CASSPPSGGHNEQYF
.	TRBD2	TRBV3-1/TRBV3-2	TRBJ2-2	TGTGCCAGCAGCCAAGAAACGGGAGGATTGAACACCGGGGAGCTGTTTTTT	CASSQETGGLNTGELFF
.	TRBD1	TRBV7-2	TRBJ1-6	TGTGCCAGCAGCGATCCGGGACAGCATTCACCCCTCCACTTT	CASSDPGQHSPLHF
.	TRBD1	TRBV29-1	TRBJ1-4	TGCAGCACGACCGGGACAGGGGGCGAAAAACTGTTTTTT	CSTTGTGGEKLFF
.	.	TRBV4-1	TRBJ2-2	TGCGCCAGCAGCCAAGACGCAGCGAACACCGGGGAGCTGTTTTTT	CASSQDAANTGELFF
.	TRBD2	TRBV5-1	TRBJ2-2	TGCGCCAGCAGCATACTAGCGGGAGGGAACACCGGGGAGCTGTTTTTT	CASSILAGGNTGELFF
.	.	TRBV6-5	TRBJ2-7	TGTGCCAGCAGTTACTCCGCGGGGCCCCCCTACGAGCAGTACTTC	CASSYSAGPPYEQYF
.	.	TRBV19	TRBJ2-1	TGTGCCAGTAGTACAGCCGGGACACCCTACAATGAGCAGTTCTTC	CASSTAGTPYNEQFF
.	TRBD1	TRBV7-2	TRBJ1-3	TGTGCCAGCAGCCTAACCGGTTCCAGGGGGCATGGAAACACCATATATTTT	CASSLTGSRGHGNTIYF
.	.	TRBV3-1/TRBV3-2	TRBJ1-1	TGTGCCAGCAGACACAAGAACACTGAAGCTTTCTTT	CASRHKNTEAFF
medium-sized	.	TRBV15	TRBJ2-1	TGTGCCACCAGCTCCAGCCTGCAGGGGGGTACCTACAATGAGCAGTTCTTC	CATSSSLQGGTYNEQFF
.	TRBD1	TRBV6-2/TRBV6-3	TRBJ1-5	TGTGCCAGCAGCAGAACCGGGACAGGGTTTAATCAGCCCCAGCATTTT	CASSRTGTGFNQPQHF
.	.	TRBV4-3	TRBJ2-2	TGCGCCAGCAGCCAAGACTTTACGAACACCGGGGAGCTGTTTTTT	CASSQDFTNTGELFF
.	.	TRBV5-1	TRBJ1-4	TGCGCCAGCAGAATTGGCACAACTAATGAAAAACTGTTTTTT	CASRIGTTNEKLFF
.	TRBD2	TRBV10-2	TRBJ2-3	TGCGCCAGCAGTTTGGCGGGGGGACGCACAGATACGCAGTATTTT	CASSLAGGRTDTQYF
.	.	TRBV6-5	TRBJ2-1	TGTGCCAGCAGGAGTGACACTTACAATGAGCAGTTCTTC	CASRSDTYNEQFF
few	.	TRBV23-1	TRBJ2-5	TGCGCCAGCAGTCAATCTCCTATTGTCCAGACCCAGTACTTC	CASSQSPIVQTQYF
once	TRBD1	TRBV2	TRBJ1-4	TGTGCCAGCAGAGGACGTTGGACAGGGCCTAATGAAAAACTGTTTTTT	CASRGRWTGPNEKLFF
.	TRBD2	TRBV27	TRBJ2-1	TGTGCCAGCAGTCCGATTCCTGGGGGTAGCGGGAGGGACAATGAGCAGTTCTTC	CASSPIPGGSGRDNEQFF
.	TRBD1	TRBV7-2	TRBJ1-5	TGTGCCAGCAGCCTGCGGGGACAGCAGCCCCAGCATTTT	CASSLRGQQPQHF
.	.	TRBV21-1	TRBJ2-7	TGTGCCAGCAGCAAAGGCGGAGGTTACCACGAGCAGTACTTC	CASSKGGGYHEQYF